This T cell receptor (beta chain) was sequenced during a study of blood T cells in healthy people across ages. Through a sample-barcoded 5' primer and a J-beta primer mix, a second PCR was run for 7 to 11 cycles. TCRdb reprocessed the 5' RACE reads via MiXCR and lists one record per CDR3 protein. The sample contains approximately 960,000 distinct CDR3 sequences, 25% to 35% of which appear only once. Regarding the study as a whole: Expanded clonotype changes were possibly confounded by unknown donor CMV status. Researchers judged that diversity estimates from one million T cells fell short of true values.

As to this clonotype: As yet, its antigen is unknown.

The CDR3 consists of 12 residues. Germline assignment: CDR1 DFQATT and CDR2 SNEGSKA (reference sequence). V was shortened by 5 bases and J by 3 bases, with 10 bases between the two germline ends. This sample also belongs to another study, concerning T cells of mothers and their children. That study reports: The whole RNA yield was converted to cDNA, roughly 1.5 ug per 15 ul. Normalized overlap was always slightly, never significantly, higher in related than unrelated mother-child pairs.

Sequencing was performed on blood. The J gene is TRBJ2-5, the V gene TRBV20-1; D may be TRBD1 (6 bases). This clonotype was sampled from a woman in her thirties or forties in good health. The CDR3 here is CSASTGKETQYF. The CDR3 DNA reads as TGCAGTGCTTCCACAGGGAAAGAGACCCAGTACTTC.